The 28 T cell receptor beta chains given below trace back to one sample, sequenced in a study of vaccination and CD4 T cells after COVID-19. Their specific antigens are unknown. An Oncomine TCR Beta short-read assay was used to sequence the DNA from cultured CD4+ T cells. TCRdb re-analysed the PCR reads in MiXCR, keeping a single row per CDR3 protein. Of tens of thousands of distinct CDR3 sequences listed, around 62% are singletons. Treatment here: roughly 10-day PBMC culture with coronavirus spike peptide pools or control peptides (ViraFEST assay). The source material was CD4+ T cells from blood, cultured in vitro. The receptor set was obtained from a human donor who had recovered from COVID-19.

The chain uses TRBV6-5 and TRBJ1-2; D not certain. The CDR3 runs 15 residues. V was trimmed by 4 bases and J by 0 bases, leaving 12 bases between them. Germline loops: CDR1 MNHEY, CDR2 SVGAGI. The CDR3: CASSSFGRTNYGYTF. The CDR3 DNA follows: TGTGCCAGCAGTTCTTTTGGGAGAACTAACTATGGCTACACCTTC.

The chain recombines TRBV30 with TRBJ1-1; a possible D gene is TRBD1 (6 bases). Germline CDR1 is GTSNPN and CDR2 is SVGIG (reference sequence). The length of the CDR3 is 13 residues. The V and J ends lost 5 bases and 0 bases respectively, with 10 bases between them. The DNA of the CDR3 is TGTGCCTGGGGGGGCCAAATGAACACTGAAGCTTTCTTT. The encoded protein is CAWGGQMNTEAFF.

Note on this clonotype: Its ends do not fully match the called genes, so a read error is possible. CDR3 sequence: CASSSGGTSGTQYF. The CDR3 bases are TGTGCTAGCAGCTCAGGGGGGACTAGCGGTACGCAGTATTTT. V usage is TRBV7-7 and J usage is TRBJ2-3; TRBD2 matches 11 bases. Germline values: CDR1 SSHAT, CDR2 FNYEAQ (reference sequence). This CDR3 is built from 14 residues. Combining the CDR3 with reference TRBV7-7 and TRBJ2-3 gives the whole variable domain GAGVSQSPRYKVTKRGQDVTLRCDPISSHATLYWYQQALGQGPEFLTYFNYEAQPDKSGLPSDRFSAERPEGSISTLTIQRTEQRDSAMYRCASSSGGTSGTQYFGPGTRLTVL.

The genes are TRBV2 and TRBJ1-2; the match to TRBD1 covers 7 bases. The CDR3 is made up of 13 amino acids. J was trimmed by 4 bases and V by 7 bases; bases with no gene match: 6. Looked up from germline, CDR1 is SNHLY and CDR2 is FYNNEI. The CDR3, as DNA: TGTGCCAGCACAGGGGGAAGGCTCTATGGCTACACCTTC. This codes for CASTGGRLYGYTF.

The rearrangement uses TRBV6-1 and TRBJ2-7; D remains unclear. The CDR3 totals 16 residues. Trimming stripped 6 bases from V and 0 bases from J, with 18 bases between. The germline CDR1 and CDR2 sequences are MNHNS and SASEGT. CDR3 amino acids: CASREIRTRISYEQYF. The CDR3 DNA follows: TGTGCCAGCAGGGAGATTAGGACGCGGATCTCCTACGAGCAGTACTTC.

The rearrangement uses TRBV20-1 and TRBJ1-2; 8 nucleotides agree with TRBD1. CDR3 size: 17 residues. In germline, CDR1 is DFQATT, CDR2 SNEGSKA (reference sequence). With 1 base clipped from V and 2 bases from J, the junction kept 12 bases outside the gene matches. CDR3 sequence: CSARVGQGPIINYGYTF. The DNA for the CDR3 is TGCAGTGCTAGAGTCGGACAGGGACCTATCATAAACTATGGCTACACCTTC.

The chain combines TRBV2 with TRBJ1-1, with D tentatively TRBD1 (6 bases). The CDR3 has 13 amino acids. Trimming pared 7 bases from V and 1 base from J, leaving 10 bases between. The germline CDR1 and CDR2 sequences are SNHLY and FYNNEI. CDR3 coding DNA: TGTGCCAGCAACCAGGACAGGAACACTGAAGCTTTCTTT. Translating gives CASNQDRNTEAFF.

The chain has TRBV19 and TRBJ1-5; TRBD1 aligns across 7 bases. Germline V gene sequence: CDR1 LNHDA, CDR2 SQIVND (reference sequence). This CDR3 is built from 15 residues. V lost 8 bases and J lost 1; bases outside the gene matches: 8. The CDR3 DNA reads TGTGCCAGTTCCAGGGGGACTTTGAGCAATCAGCCCCAGCATTTT. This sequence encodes CASSRGTLSNQPQHF. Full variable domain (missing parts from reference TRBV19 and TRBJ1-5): DGGITQSPKYLFRKEGQNVTLSCEQNLNHDAMYWYRQDPGQGLRLIYYSQIVNDFQKGDIAEGYSVSREKKESFPLTVTSAQKNPTAFYLCASSRGTLSNQPQHFGDGTRLSIL.

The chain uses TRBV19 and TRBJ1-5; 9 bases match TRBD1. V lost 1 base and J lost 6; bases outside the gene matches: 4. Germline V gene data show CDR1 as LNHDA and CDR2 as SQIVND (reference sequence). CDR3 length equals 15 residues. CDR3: CASSIGQGGSQPQHF. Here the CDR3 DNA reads TGTGCCAGTAGTATAGGACAGGGGGGTAGTCAGCCCCAGCATTTT.

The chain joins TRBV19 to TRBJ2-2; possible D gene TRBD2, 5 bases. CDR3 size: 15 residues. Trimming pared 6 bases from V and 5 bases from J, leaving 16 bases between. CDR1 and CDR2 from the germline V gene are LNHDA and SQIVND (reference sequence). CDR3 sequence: CASRLEHWRTGELFF. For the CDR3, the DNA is TGTGCCAGTAGATTAGAACATTGGAGGACCGGGGAGCTGTTTTTT.

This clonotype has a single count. The CDR3: CAISVSTSTDTQYF. The CDR3 DNA reads as TGTGCCATCAGTGTATCTACTAGCACAGATACGCAGTATTTT. The rearrangement joins TRBV10-3 to TRBJ2-3; D not certain. V was trimmed by 4 bases and J by 0 bases, leaving 8 bases between them. Germline V CDR1 and CDR2: ENHRY, SYGVKD. The CDR3 contains 14 residues.

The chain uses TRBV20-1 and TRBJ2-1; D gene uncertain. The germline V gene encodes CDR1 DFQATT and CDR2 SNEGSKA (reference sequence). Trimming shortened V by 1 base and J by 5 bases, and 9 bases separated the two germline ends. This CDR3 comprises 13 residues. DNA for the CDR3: TGCAGTGCTAGAGGGGGAAGGAACAATGAGCAGTTCTTC. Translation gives CSARGGRNNEQFF.

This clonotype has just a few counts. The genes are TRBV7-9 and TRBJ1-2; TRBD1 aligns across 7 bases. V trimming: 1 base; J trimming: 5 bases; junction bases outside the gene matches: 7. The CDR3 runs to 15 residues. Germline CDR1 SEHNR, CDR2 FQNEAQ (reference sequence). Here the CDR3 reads CASSLGGTQGYGYTF. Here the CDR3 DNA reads TGTGCCAGCAGCTTAGGAGGGACACAGGGGTATGGCTACACCTTC.

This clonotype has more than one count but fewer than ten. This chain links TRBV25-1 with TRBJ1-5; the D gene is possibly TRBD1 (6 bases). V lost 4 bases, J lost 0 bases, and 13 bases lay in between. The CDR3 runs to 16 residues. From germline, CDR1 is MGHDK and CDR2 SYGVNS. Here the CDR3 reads CASSGGGADSNQPQHF. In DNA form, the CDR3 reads TGTGCCAGCAGTGGGGGGGGCGCTGATAGCAATCAGCCCCAGCATTTT.

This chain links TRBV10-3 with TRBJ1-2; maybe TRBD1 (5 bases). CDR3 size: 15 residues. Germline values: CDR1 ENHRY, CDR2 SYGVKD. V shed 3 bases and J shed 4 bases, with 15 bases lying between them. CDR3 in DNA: TGTGCCATCAGTGATGCCTCGACAGTAACCTATGGCTACACCTTC. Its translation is CAISDASTVTYGYTF.

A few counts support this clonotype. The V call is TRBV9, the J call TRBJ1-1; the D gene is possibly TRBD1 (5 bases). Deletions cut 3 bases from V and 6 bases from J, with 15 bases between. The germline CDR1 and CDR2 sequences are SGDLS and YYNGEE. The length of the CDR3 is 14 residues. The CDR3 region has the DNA TGTGCCAGCAGCGGGAGGAGGGGAAGGTCTGAAGCTTTCTTT. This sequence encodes CASSGRRGRSEAFF.

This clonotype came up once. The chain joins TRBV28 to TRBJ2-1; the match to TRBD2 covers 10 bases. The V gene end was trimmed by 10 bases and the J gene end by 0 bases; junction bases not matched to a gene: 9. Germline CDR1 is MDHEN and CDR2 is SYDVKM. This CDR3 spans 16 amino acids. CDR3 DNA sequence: TGTGCCATCGTAAGTAGCGGGGGGAGCTCCTACAATGAGCAGTTCTTC. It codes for CAIVSSGGSSYNEQFF.

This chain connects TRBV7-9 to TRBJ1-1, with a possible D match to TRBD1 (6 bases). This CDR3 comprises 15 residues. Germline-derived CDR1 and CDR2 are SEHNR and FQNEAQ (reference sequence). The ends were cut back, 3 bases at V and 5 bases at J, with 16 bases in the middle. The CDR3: CASSFREAQGTEAFF. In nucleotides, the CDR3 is TGTGCCAGCAGCTTTCGTGAGGCCCAGGGGACTGAAGCTTTCTTT.

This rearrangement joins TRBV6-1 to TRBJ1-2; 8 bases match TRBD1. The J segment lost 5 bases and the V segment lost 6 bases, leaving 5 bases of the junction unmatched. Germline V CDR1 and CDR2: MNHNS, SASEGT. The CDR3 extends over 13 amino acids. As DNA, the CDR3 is TGTGCCAGCAGCCCGACAGGGGAGTATGGCTACACCTTC. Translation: CASSPTGEYGYTF.

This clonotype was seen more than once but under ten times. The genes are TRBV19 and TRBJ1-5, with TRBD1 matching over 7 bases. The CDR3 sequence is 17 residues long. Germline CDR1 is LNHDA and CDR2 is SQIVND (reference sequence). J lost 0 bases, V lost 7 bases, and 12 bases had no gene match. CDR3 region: CASTLSGTAHSNQPQHF. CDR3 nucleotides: TGTGCCAGTACCTTATCGGGGACAGCACATAGCAATCAGCCCCAGCATTTT.

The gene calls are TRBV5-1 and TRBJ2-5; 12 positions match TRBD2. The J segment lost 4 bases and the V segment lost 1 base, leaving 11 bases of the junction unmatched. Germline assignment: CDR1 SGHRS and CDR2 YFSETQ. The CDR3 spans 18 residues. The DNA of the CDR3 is TGCGCCAGCAGCTTGATTCCGCGGACTAGCGGGGTCGGAGAGACCCAGTACTTC. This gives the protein CASSLIPRTSGVGETQYF.

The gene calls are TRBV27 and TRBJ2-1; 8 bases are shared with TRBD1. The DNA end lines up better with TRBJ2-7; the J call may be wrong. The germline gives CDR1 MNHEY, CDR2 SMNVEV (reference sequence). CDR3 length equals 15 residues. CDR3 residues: CASSDTQGVFYEQYF. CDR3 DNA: TGTGCCAGCAGTGACACACAGGGGGTCTTTTACGAGCAGTACTTC.

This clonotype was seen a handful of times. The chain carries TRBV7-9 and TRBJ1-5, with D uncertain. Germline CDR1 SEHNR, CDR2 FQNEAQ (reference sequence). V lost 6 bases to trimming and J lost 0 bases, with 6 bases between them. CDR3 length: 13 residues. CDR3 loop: CASRQFSNQPQHF. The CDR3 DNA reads TGTGCCAGCAGGCAGTTTAGCAATCAGCCCCAGCATTTT.

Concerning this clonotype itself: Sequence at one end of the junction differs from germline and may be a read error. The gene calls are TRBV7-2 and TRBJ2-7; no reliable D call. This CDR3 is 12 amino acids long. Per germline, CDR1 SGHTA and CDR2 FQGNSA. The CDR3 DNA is TGTGCCAGCAGCCCCTACACCTATGAGCAGTACTTC. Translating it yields CASSPYTYEQYF.

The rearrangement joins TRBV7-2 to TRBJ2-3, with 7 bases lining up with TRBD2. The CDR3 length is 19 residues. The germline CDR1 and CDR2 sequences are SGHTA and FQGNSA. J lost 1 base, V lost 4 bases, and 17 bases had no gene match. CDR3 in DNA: TGTGCCAGCAGCTCCAAAATCACAAAAAGCGGGGCTCGCACAGATACGCAGTATTTT. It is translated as CASSSKITKSGARTDTQYF.

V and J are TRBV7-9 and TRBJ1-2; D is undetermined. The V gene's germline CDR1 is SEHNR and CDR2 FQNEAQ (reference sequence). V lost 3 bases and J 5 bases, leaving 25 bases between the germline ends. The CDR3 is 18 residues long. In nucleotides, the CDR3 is TGTGCCAGCAGCTTCCTAAAGCGCGGTGGTCGACGGGGTTATGGCTACACCTTC. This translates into CASSFLKRGGRRGYGYTF. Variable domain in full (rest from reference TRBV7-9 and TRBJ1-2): DTGVSQNPRHKITKRGQNVTFRCDPISEHNRLYWYRQTLGQGPEFLTYFQNEAQLEKSRLLSDRFSAERPKGSFSTLEIQRTEQGDSAMYLCASSFLKRGGRRGYGYTFGSGTRLTVV.

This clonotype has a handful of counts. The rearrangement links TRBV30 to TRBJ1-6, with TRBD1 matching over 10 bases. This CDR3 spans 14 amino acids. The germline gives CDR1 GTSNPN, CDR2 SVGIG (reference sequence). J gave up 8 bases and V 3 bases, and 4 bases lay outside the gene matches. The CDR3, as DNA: TGTGCCTGGAGAACCGGGACAGGGGATTCACCCCTCCACTTT. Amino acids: CAWRTGTGDSPLHF.

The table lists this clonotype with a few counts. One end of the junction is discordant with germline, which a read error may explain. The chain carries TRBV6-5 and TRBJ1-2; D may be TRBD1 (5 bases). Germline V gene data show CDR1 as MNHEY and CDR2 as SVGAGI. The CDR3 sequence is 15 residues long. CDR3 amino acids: CASSSAEGRAVGYTF. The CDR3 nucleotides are TGTGCCAGCAGTTCCGCGGAGGGCAGGGCCGTGGGCTATACCTTC.